This T cell receptor (beta chain) comes out of a study of blood T cells in healthy people across ages. Germline loops: CDR1 LGHDT, CDR2 YNNKEL (reference sequence). The CDR3 loop spans 17 amino acids. Trimming removed 6 bases from V and 7 bases from J; junction bases left unmatched: 9. With a J-beta primer mix and a sample-barcoded 5' primer, a second PCR ran about 7 to 12 cycles. MiXCR, run by TCRdb on the 5' RACE reads, gives a single entry per CDR3 protein. The sample shows about 680,000 distinct CDR3 sequences, approximately 49% of them seen only once. The rearrangement joins TRBV3-1 to TRBJ2-1; 16 bases fit TRBD2. Material for sequencing was blood. The TCR was taken from a woman in her fifties or sixties in good health. The CDR3 nucleotides read TGTGCCAGCAGTTTAACCGCGGGACTAGCGGGGGGGAATGAGCAGTTCTTC. Its protein is CASSLTAGLAGGNEQFF.